Listed below are T cell receptor beta chains from one sample, sequenced in a study of blood T cell repertoires in COVID-19. Method: immunoSEQ multiplex PCR; TCRdb's copy keeps in-frame clones and lacks some. The profile shows roughly 240,000 clones, 87% of them singletons. The sample comprised PBMCs or T cells enriched from blood (not recorded which). These receptors all come from a woman between 25 and 40 years old with acute COVID-19. Both conserved end residues are trimmed from each CDR3.

>TRBV6-5|TRBJ1-2
ASSQQGRRKGYT
>TRBV12-5|TRBJ1-1
ASGLTYTGTGQVTEAF
>TRBV3-1/TRBV3-2|TRBJ1-1
ASSSQTGAPEAF
>TRBV4-1|TRBJ2-1
ASSHPGLAGNEQF
>TRBV6-1|TRBJ1-2
ASSESADHGYT
>TRBV13|TRBJ1-2
ASSLGMDRYGYT
>TRBV27|TRBJ1-5
ASSFAGGNQPQH
>TRBV4-3|TRBJ1-2
ASSHLGQGAAGYT
>TRBV5-6|TRBJ1-5
ASGRGGQPQH
>TRBV6-5|TRBJ1-6
ASSRQQGSLLH
>TRBV7-9|TRBJ1-2
ASSAAALFPLGYT
>TRBV27|TRBJ1-2
ASSLSGGTGDDYGYT
>TRBV29-1|TRBJ1-1
SVSRGGTEAF
>TRBV18|TRBJ1-6
ASSNPGPLH
>TRBV4-1|TRBJ1-1
ASSHTPGGVFEAF
>TRBV2|TRBJ2-7
ARWDTLYEQY
>TRBV20-1|TRBJ2-5
SASDSQETQY
>TRBV19|TRBJ1-3
ASSISGADQGNTIY
>TRBV5-6|TRBJ1-1
ASSLGTANTEAF
>TRBV14|TRBJ1-6
ASSQETLGSLH
>TRBV24-1|TRBJ2-3
ATSDQTDTQY
>TRBV27|TRBJ1-1
ASSLTGWNTEAF
>TRBV15|TRBJ1-2
ATSRDREVPGYT
>TRBV27|TRBJ2-2
ASSLLGADTGELF
>TRBV4-3|TRBJ2-1
ASSQDLNSGSSYNEQF
>TRBV3-1/TRBV3-2|TRBJ1-5
ASSQDWSGVSNQPQH
>TRBV15|TRBJ1-2
ATSRDRRDSYGYT
>TRBV7-2|TRBJ2-5
ASSFKTSGWLETQY
>TRBV11-2|TRBJ2-6
ASSLSDRISGANVLT
>TRBV6-5|TRBJ2-2
ASRMDREDTGELF
>TRBV19|TRBJ1-2
ATSSQGNYGYT
>TRBV5-1|TRBJ2-7
ASSPSERGSSYEQY
>TRBV18|TRBJ1-4
ASSPTAGQRATNEKLF
>TRBV6-1|TRBJ2-7
ASSEELDTNYEQY
>TRBV13|TRBJ2-3
ASSLAGDRGTDTQY
>TRBV5-4|TRBJ2-7
ASSLGGDSYEQY
>TRBV10-3|TRBJ1-5
AISEGAGQPQH
>TRBV3-1/TRBV3-2|TRBJ2-1
ASSQDRTGYDEQF
>TRBV30|TRBJ1-6
AWGRNSPLH
>TRBV19|TRBJ2-7
ASSIGDSEQY
>TRBV27|TRBJ1-2
ASSSQGVGYT